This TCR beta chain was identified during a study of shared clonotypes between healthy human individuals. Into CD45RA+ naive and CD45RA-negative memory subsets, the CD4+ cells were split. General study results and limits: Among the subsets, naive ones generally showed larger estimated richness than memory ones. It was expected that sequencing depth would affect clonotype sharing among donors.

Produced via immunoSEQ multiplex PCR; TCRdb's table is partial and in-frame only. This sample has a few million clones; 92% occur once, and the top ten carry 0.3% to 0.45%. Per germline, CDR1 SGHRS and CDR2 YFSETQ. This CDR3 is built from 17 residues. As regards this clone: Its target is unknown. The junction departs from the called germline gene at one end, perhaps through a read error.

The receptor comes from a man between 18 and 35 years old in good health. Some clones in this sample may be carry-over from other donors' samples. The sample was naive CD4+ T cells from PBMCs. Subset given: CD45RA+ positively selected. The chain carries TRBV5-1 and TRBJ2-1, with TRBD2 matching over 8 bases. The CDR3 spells CASTLGIGRAWYNEQFF. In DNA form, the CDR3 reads TGCGCCAGCACCTTGGGGATCGGGAGGGCCTGGTACAATGAGCAGTTCTTC. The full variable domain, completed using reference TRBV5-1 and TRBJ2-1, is KAGVTQTPRYLIKTRGQQVTLSCSPISGHRSVSWYQQTPGQGLQFLFEYFSETQRNKGNFPGRFSGRQFSNSRSEMNVSTLELGDSALYLCASTLGIGRAWYNEQFFGPGTRLTVL.